Listed below are T cell receptor beta chains from one sample, sequenced in a study of T cell changes during pregnancy in multiple sclerosis. Here immunoSEQ multiplex PCR was the method, and the copy in TCRdb shows in-frame clones only, minus some. This repertoire shows tens of thousands of clones, 92% found once; its top ten account for more than 1.2%. Specimen: peripheral blood, collected in the second trimester of pregnancy. The source is a female donor with multiple sclerosis, enrolled in a pregnancy study. The conserved cysteine and the conserved F or W are not part of the CDR3 here. A D gene is named only where the DNA matches it firmly.

d_call j_call v_call cdr3_aa
TRBD1 TRBJ1-1 TRBV9 ASSARGMNTEAF
NA TRBJ2-1 TRBV27 ASSRENNEQF
TRBD1 TRBJ2-2 TRBV5-4 ASSLTGQEGNTGELF
TRBD2 TRBJ2-7 TRBV6-1 ATGTSGIGYEQY
NA TRBJ1-4 TRBV28 ASSFPTGEVNEKLF
NA TRBJ2-7 TRBV4-3 ASSQEGQGKQY
NA TRBJ1-3 TRBV4-3 ASSQETGSSGNTIY
NA TRBJ1-2 TRBV11-1 ASSLEGGTLYGYT
TRBD1 TRBJ1-1 TRBV18 ASSPRTGERKAF
TRBD1 TRBJ2-4 TRBV19 ASTNTGGENIQY
NA TRBJ2-1 TRBV21-1 ASSKAHERDKDNEQF
NA TRBJ2-5 TRBV21-1 ASSKVTGRAVETQY
TRBD1 TRBJ2-1 TRBV9 ASSVGSGTGAYNEQF
TRBD1 TRBJ1-4 TRBV4-1 ASSLLQGATNEKLF
TRBD1 TRBJ1-2 TRBV6-1 AIQDRGQPNYGYT
TRBD2 TRBJ2-1 TRBV29-1 SVEVGTSGSYNEQF
NA TRBJ2-5 TRBV7-9 ASSVTGSFQETQY
NA TRBJ2-7 TRBV27 ASSTGSYEQY
NA TRBJ1-1 TRBV29-1 SVNRVNTEAF
NA TRBJ2-1 TRBV30 AWTYSSYNEQF
NA TRBJ2-5 TRBV9 ASSAGLTQETQY
NA TRBJ2-1 TRBV7-9 ASSITSGEQF
NA TRBJ2-7 TRBV5-1 ASSLGQGFSYEQY
TRBD2 TRBJ2-3 TRBV6-4 ASSDSRESEGTDTQY
NA TRBJ1-2 TRBV27 ASSYRGATPGGYT
TRBD2 TRBJ2-1 TRBV7-2 ASSLVALAGDEQF
NA TRBJ2-7 TRBV4-1 ASSLGSSYEQY
TRBD2 TRBJ2-1 TRBV12-5 ASGLTPGTSGIYNEQF
TRBD1 TRBJ2-7 TRBV10-3 AISDSGQGLSSYEQY
TRBD2 TRBJ2-1 TRBV7-2 ASSPGLAGGSSYNEQF
TRBD2 TRBJ2-1 TRBV6-5 ASSSAGTNYNEQF
NA TRBJ2-7 TRBV7-2 ASSLVAREGEQY
NA TRBJ2-5 TRBV7-9 ASSLEGGLGTQY
TRBD2 TRBJ2-1 TRBV2 ASNHGLAGYEQF
TRBD2 TRBJ2-7 TRBV4-1 ASSQSSGGSSYEQY
NA TRBJ2-4 TRBV14 ASSQEDSLAKNIQY
TRBD1 TRBJ2-6 TRBV27 ASSPHPGTGISGANVLT
TRBD2 TRBJ2-1 TRBV2 ASSNPAGDYNEQF
NA TRBJ2-5 TRBV2 ASAPQGRQETQY
TRBD1 TRBJ1-2 TRBV5-4 ASSLASSGQDLNYGYT
NA TRBJ1-1 TRBV10-2 ASSESPGIVAF
TRBD1 TRBJ2-7 TRBV11-2 ASRQPGQGSSEQY
TRBD2 TRBJ2-7 TRBV7-9 ASSLASAGVREQY
NA TRBJ2-1 TRBV11-3 ASSLKGGYNEQF
NA TRBJ2-2 TRBV5-1 ASSLDGRGSTGELF
TRBD1 TRBJ2-5 TRBV4-1 ASSQTARGQETQY
NA TRBJ2-7 TRBV21-1 ASSKAALAGRYEQY